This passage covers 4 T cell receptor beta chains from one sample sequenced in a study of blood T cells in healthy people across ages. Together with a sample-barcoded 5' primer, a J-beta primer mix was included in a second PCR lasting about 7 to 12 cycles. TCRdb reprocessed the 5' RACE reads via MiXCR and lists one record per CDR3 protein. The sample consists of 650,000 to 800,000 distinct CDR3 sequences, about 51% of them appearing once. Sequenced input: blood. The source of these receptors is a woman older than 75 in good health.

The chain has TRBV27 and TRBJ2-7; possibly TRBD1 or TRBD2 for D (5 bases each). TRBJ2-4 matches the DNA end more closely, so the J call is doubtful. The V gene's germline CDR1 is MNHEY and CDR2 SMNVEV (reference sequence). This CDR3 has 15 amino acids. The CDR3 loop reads CASSPGPLSKNIQYF. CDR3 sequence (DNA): TGTGCCAGCAGCCCGGGACCTTTGAGCAAAAACATTCAGTACTTC.

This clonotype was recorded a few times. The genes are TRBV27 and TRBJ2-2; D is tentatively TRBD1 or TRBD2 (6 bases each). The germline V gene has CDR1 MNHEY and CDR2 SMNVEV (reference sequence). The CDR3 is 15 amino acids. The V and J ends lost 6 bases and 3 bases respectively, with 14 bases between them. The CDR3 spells CASRVGGLDTGELFF. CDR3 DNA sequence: TGTGCCAGCAGGGTGGGGGGCTTGGACACCGGGGAGCTGTTTTTT.

CDR3 sequence: CASSLWGGQEGMNYGYTF. The CDR3 DNA sequence: TGTGCCAGCAGTTTATGGGGGGGACAGGAGGGGATGAACTATGGCTACACCTTC. This chain joins TRBV27 and TRBJ1-2; 8 bases are a match to TRBD1. The length of the CDR3 is 18 residues. V shed 1 base, J shed 2 bases, and the junction held 12 bases outside the gene matches. In germline, CDR1 is MNHEY, CDR2 SMNVEV (reference sequence).

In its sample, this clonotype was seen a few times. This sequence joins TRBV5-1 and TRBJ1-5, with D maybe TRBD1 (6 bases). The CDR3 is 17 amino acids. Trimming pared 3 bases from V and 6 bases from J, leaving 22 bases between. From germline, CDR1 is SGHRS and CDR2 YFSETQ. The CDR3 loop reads CASSSGYRDIVFQPQHF. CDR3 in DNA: TGCGCCAGCAGCTCGGGTTACCGGGACATCGTTTTTCAGCCCCAGCATTTT.